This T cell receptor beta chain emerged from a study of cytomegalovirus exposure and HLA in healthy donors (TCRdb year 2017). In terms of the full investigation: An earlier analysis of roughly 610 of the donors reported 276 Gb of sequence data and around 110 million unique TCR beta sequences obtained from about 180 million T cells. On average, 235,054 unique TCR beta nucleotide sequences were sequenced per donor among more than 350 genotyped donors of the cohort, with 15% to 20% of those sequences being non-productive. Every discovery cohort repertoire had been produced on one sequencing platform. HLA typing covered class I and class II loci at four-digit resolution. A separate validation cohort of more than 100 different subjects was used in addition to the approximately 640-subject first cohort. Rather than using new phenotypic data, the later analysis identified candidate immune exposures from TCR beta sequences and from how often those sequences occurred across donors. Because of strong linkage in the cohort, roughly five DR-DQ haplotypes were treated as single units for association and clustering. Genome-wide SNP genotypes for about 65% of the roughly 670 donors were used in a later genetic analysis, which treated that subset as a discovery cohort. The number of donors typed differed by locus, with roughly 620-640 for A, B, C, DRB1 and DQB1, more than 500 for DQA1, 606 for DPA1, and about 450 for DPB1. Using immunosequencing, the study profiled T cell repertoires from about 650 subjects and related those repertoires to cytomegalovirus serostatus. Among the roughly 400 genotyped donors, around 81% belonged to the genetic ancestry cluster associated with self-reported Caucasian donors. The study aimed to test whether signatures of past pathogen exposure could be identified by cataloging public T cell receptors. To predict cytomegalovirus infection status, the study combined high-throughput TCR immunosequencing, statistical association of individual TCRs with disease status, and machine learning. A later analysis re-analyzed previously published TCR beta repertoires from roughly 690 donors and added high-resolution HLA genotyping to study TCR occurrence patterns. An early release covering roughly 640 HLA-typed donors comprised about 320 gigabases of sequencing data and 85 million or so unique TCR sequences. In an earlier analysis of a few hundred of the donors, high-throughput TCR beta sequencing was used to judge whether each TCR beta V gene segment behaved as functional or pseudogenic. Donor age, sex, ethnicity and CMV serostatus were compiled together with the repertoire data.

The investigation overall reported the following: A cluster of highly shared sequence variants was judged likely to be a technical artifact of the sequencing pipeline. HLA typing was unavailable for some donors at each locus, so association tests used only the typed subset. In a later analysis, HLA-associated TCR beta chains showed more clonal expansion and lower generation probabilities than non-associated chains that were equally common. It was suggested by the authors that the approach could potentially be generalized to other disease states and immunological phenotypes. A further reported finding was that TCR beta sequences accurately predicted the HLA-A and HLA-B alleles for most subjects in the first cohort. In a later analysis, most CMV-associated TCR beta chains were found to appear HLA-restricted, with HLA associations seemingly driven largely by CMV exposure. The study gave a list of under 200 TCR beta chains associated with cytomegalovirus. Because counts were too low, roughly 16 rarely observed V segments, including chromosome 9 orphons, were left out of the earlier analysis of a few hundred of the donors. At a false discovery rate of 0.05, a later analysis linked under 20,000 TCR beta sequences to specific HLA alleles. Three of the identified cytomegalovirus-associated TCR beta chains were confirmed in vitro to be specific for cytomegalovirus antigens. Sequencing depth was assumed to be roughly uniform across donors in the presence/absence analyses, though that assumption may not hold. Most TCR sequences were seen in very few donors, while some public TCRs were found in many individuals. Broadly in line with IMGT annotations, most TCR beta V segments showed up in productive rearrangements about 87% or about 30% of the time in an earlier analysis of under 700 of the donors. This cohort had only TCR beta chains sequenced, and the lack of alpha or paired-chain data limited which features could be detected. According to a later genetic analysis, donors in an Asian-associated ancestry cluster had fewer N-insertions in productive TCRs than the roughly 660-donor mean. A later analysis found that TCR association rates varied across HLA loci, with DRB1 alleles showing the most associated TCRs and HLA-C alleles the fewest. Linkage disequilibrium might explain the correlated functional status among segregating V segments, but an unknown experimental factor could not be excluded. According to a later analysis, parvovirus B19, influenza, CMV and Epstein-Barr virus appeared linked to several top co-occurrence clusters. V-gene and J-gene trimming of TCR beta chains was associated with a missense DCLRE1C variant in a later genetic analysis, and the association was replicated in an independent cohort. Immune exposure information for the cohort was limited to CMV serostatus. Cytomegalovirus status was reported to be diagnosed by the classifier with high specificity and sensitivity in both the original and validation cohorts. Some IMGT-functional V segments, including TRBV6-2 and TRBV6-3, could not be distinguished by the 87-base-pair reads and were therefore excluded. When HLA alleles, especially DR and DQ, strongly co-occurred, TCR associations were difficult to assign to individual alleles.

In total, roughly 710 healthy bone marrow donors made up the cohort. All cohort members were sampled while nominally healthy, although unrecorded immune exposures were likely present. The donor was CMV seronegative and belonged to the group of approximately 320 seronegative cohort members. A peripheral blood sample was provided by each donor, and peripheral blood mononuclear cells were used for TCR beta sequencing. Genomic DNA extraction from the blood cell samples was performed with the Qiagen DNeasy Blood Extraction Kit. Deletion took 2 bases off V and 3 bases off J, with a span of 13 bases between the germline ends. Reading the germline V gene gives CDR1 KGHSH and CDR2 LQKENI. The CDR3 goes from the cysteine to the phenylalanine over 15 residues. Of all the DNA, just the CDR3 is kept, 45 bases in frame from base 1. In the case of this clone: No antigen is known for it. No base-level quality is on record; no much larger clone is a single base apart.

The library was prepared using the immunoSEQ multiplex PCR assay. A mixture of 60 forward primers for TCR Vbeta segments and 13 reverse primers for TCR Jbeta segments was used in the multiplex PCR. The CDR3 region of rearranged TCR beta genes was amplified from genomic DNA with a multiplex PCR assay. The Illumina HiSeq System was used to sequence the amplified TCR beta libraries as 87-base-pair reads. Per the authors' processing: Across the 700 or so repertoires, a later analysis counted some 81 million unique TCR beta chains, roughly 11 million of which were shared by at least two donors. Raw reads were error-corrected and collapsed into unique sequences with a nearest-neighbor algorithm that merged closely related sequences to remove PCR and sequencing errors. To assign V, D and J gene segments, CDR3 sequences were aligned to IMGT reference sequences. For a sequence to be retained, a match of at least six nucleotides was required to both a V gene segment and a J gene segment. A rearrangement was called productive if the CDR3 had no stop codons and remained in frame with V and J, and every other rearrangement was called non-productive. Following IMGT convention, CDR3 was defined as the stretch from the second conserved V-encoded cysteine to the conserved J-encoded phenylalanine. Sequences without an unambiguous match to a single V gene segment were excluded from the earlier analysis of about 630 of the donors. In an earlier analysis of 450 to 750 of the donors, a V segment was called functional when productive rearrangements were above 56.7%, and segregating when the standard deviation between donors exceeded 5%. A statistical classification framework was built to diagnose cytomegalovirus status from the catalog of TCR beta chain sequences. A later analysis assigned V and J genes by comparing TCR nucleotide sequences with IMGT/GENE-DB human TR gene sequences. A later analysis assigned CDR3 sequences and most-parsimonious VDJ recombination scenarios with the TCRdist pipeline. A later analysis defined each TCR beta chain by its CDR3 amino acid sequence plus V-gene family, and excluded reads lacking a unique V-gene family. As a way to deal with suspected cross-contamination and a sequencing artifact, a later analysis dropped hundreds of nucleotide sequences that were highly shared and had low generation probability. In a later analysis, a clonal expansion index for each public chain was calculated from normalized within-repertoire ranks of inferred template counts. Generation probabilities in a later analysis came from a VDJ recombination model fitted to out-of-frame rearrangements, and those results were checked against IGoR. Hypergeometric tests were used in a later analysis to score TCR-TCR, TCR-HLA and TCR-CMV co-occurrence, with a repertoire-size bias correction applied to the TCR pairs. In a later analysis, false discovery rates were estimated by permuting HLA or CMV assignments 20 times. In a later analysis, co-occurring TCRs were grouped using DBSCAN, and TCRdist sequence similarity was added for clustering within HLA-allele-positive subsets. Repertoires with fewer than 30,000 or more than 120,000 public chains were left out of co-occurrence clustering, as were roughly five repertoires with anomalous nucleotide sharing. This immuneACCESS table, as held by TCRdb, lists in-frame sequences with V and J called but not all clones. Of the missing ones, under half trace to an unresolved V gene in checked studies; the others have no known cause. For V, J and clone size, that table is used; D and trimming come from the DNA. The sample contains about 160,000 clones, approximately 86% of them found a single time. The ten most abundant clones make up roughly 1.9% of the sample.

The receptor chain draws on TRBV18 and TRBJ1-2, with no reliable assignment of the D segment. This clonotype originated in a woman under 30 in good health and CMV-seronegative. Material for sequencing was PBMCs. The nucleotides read TGTGCCAGCTCACCAGGACTCTACCGGGACTATGGCTACACCTTC. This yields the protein CASSPGLYRDYGYTF. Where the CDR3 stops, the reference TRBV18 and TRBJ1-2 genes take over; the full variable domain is NAGVMQNPRHLVRRRGQEARLRCSPMKGHSHVYWYRQLPEEGLKFMVYLQKENIIDESGMPKERFSAEFPKEGPSILRIQQVVRGDSAAYFCASSPGLYRDYGYTFGSGTRLTVV.